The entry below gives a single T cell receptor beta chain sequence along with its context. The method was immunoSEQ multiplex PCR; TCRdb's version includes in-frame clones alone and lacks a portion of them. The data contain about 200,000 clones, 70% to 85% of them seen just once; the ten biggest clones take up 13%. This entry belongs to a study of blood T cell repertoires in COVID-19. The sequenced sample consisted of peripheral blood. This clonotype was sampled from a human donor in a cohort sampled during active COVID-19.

This CDR3 is CASSDRAGRGYNEQFF. CDR3 nucleotides: TGTGCCAGTAGTGACCGAGCGGGGAGGGGCTACAATGAGCAGTTCTTC. J is TRBJ2-1 and V is TRBV19, with TRBD2 identical over 7 bases. The germline CDR1 and CDR2 sequences are LNHDA and SQIVND (reference sequence). The CDR3 extends over 16 amino acids. With 5 bases clipped from V and 3 bases from J, the junction kept 10 bases outside the gene matches.